The present T cell receptor (beta chain) was sequenced within a study of Graves' ophthalmopathy and Graves' hyperthyroidism. The V gene's germline CDR1 is LGHNA and CDR2 YNFKEQ. The CDR3 totals 15 residues. Trimming cost V 4 bases and J 10 bases; bases outside gene matches: 10. Ten or more counts support this clonotype. Clinicians made diagnoses from clinical symptoms, serum thyroxine, TRAb, thyroid ultrasound and orbital computed tomography. Using RNA transcripts, the TCR beta CDR3 regions were amplified. Investigators did first-round RT-PCR with HTBI primers, then second-round multiplex PCR. Each CDR3 protein gets one entry after TCRdb re-called the multiplex PCR reads with MiXCR. The profile covers about 410,000 distinct CDR3 sequences, with around 20% appearing a single time and more than 1.5% taken by the ten largest.

This clonotype was sampled from a woman aged 18 to 35 with Graves' ophthalmopathy. The chain employs TRBV4-2 and TRBJ1-6, with TRBD1 matching over 7 bases. Sequenced: peripheral blood. The CDR3 DNA sequence: TGTGCCAGCAGCCGAACGACAGGGCAAGGGTCACCCCTCCACTTT. Its translation: CASSRTTGQGSPLHF.